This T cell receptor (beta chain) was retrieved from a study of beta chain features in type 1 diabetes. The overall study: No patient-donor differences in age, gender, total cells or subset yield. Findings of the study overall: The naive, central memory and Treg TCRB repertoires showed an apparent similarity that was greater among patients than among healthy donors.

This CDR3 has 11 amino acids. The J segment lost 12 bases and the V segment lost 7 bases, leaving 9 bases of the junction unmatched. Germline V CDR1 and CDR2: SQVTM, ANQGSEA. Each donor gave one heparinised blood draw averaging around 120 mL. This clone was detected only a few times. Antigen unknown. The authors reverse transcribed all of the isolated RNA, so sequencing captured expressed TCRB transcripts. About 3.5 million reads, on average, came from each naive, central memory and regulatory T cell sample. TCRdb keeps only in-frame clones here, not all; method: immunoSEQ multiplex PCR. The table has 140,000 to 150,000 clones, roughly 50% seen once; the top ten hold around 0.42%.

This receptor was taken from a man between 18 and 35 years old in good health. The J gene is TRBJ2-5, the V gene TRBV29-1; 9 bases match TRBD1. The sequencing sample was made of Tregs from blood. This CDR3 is CSARDREKEYF. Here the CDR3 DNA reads TGCAGCGCTCGGGACAGGGAGAAGGAGTACTTC. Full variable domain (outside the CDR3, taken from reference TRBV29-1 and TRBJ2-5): SAVISQKPSRDICQRGTSLTIQCQVDSQVTMMFWYRQQPGQSLTLIATANQGSEATYESGFVIDKFPISRPNLTFSTLTVSNMSPEDSSIYLCSARDREKEYFGPGTRLLVL.